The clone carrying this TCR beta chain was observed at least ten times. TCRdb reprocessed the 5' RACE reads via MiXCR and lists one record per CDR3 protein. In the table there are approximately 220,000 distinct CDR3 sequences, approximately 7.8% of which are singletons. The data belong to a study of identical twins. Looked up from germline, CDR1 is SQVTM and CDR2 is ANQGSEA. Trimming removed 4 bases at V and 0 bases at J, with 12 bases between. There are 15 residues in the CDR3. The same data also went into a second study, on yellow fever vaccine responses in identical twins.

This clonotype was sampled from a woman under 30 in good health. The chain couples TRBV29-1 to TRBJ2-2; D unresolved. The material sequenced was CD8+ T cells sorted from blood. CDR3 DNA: TGCAGCGTTGTTTACGCCCATGCGAACACCGGGGAGCTGTTTTTT. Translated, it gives CSVVYAHANTGELFF.